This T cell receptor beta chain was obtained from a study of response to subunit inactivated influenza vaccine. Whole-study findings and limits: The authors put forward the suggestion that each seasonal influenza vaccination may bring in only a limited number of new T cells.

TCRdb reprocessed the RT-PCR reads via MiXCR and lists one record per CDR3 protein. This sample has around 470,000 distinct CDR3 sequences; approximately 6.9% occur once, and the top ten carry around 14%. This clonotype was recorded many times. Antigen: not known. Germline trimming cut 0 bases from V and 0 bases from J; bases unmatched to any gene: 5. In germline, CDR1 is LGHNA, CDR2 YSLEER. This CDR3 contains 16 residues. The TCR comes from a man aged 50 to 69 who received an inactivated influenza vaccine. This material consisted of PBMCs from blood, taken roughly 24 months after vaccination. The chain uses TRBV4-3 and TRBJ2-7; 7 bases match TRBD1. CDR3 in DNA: TGCGCCAGCAGCCAAGATTTAGGGGGCGTCTCCTACGAGCAGTACTTC. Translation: CASSQDLGGVSYEQYF.